This TCR beta chain was sequenced during a study of tumor-infiltrating lymphocytes in localized non-small cell lung cancer. On the study more broadly: Patients included smokers and never-smokers with various histologies, some sampled after neoadjuvant chemotherapy.

Profiled with immunoSEQ multiplex PCR; TCRdb holds only in-frame clones, not every one. Here the sample spans 25,000 to 30,000 clones, approximately 85% being singletons. This CDR3 has 13 amino acids. Germline-derived CDR1 and CDR2 are KGHSH and LQKENI. V lost 4 bases, J lost 5 bases, and 11 bases lay in between. This clone has just a few counts. The V gene is TRBV18, the J gene TRBJ2-5; D perhaps matches TRBD1 (5 bases). The sample was lung tumor tissue. The TCR sequence derives from a human donor with non-small cell lung cancer. The CDR3 nucleotides are TGTGCCAGCTCACGGGGCGTAGGGGAGACCCAGTACTTC. Translated, it gives CASSRGVGETQYF.